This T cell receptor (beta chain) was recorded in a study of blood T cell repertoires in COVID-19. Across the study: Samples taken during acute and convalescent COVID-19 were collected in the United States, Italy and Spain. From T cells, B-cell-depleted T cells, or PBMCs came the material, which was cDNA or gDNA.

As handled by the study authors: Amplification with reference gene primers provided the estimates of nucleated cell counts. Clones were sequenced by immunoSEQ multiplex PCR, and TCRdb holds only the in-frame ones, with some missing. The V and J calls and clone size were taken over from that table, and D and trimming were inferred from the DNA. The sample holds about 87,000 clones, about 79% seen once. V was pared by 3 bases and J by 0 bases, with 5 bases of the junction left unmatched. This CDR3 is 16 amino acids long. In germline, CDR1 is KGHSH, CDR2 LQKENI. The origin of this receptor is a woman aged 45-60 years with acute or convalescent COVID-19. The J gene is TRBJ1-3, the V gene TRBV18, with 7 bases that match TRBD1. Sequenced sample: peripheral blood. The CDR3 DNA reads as TGTGCCAGCTCACCTACGCGGGACAGCTCTGGAAACACCATATATTTT. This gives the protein CASSPTRDSSGNTIYF. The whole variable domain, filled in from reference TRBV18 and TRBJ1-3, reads NAGVMQNPRHLVRRRGQEARLRCSPMKGHSHVYWYRQLPEEGLKFMVYLQKENIIDESGMPKERFSAEFPKEGPSILRIQQVVRGDSAAYFCASSPTRDSSGNTIYFGEGSWLTVV.